These T cell receptor beta chains were read from a single sample in a study of shared clonotypes between healthy human individuals. Sequencing used immunoSEQ multiplex PCR; TCRdb keeps in-frame clones, though not all of them. The repertoire has a few million clones, 90% to 96% of them found once; the top ten carry approximately 0.13%. Sequencing input: naive CD4+ T cells sorted from blood. These receptors came from a man aged 18 to 35 in good health. Each CDR3 is given with its conserved first and last residue. The order of the fields is J gene, V gene, CDR3 protein.

J gene: TRBJ2-3; V gene: TRBV7-9; CDR3 protein: CASSLLSTDTQYF
J gene: TRBJ1-6; V gene: TRBV6-6; CDR3 protein: CASIRVGGLSLHF
J gene: TRBJ1-5; V gene: TRBV18; CDR3 protein: CASSGDSNQPQHF
J gene: TRBJ1-3; V gene: TRBV6-1; CDR3 protein: CASRGGAHGNTIYF
J gene: TRBJ1-4; V gene: TRBV6-5; CDR3 protein: CASSGHEEKLFF
J gene: TRBJ2-2; V gene: TRBV9; CDR3 protein: CASSVGGTGYTTGELFF
J gene: TRBJ1-2; V gene: TRBV5-6; CDR3 protein: CASSSPGITFDGYTF
J gene: TRBJ2-2; V gene: TRBV29-1; CDR3 protein: CSVEGWTGANTGELFF
J gene: TRBJ1-5; V gene: TRBV30; CDR3 protein: CAWSVQGAGQPQHF
J gene: TRBJ2-5; V gene: TRBV28; CDR3 protein: CASSPGQLQETQYF
J gene: TRBJ1-6; V gene: TRBV19; CDR3 protein: CASSPGGEGVKWNSPLHF
J gene: TRBJ2-7; V gene: TRBV20-1; CDR3 protein: CSARREYEQYF
J gene: TRBJ1-4; V gene: TRBV5-1; CDR3 protein: CASSLEGQGVGETNEKLFF
J gene: TRBJ1-3; V gene: TRBV2; CDR3 protein: CASSAGGLGNTIYF
J gene: TRBJ2-7; V gene: TRBV20-1; CDR3 protein: CSAQGRNEQYF
J gene: TRBJ2-7; V gene: TRBV4-1; CDR3 protein: CASSQYQGFYEQYF
J gene: TRBJ1-2; V gene: TRBV7-9; CDR3 protein: CASSSVPGQENGYTF
J gene: TRBJ1-1; V gene: TRBV28; CDR3 protein: CASSTPDKFSTEAFF
J gene: TRBJ2-5; V gene: TRBV2; CDR3 protein: CASSEGGIWQETQYF
J gene: TRBJ1-2; V gene: TRBV11-2; CDR3 protein: CASSLEDRTGYGYTF